This T cell receptor (beta chain) was documented in a study of blood T cell repertoires in COVID-19. Trimming at V came to 6 bases and at J to 0 bases, leaving 3 bases not matched to a gene. This CDR3 is 15 amino acids long. Per germline, CDR1 SNHLY and CDR2 FYNNEI. The assay was immunoSEQ multiplex PCR, and TCRdb's table has in-frame clones only and misses some. The sample consists of about 130,000 clones, around 80% of them appearing once. V is TRBV2 and J is TRBJ2-1, with 9 positions matching TRBD2. The receptor's source is a woman aged 60 to 75 with acute or convalescent COVID-19. Sequenced material: peripheral blood. The CDR3 coding sequence is TGTGCCAGCAGGCTAGCGGGGAGCTCCTACAATGAGCAGTTCTTC. It encodes CASRLAGSSYNEQFF.